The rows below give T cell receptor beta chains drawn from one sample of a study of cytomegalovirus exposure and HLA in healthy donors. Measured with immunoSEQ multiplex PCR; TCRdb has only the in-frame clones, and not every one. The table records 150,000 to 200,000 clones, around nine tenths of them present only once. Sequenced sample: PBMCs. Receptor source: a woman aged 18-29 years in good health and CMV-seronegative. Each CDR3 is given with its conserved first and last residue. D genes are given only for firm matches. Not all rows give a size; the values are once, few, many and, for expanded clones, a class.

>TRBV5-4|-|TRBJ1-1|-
CASSRGTEAFF
TGTGCCAGCTCCCGAGGCACTGAAGCTTTCTTT
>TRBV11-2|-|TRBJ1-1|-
CASSLVGGSTTGAEAFF
TGTGCCAGCAGCTTAGTTGGTGGTTCCACCACCGGGGCTGAAGCTTTCTTT
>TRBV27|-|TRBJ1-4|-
CASSFTERREKLFF
TGTGCCAGCAGTTTTACGGAGAGGCGGGAAAAACTGTTTTTT
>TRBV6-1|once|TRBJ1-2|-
CASSEGVQDLPYYGYTF
TGTGCCAGCAGTGAAGGCGTACAGGACCTTCCCTACTATGGCTACACCTTC
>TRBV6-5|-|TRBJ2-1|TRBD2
CASSYSMTSPYNEQFF
TGTGCCAGCAGTTACTCGATGACTAGCCCCTACAATGAGCAGTTCTTC
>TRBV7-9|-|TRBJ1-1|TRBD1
CASSLDLKGAQSTEAFF
TGTGCCAGCAGCTTAGATCTGAAGGGGGCGCAGAGCACTGAAGCTTTCTTT
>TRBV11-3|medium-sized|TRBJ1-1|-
CASSPWGGAMNTEAFF
TGTGCCAGCAGCCCTTGGGGGGGAGCGATGAACACTGAAGCTTTCTTT
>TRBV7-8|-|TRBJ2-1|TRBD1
CASSFDRGTYNEQFF
TGTGCCAGCAGCTTCGACAGGGGGACCTACAATGAGCAGTTCTTC
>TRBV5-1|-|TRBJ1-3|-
CASSLGSSGNTIYF
TGCGCCAGCAGCTTGGGTAGCTCTGGAAACACCATATATTTT
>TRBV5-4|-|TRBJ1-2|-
CASSGRQHLSGYTF
TGTGCCAGCAGCGGGCGACAGCATCTTTCGGGCTACACCTTC
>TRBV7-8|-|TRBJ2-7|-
CASSLAQWQGLPYEQYF
TGTGCCAGCAGCTTAGCGCAGTGGCAGGGTCTTCCCTACGAGCAGTACTTC
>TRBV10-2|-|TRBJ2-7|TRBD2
CASSGEAGSYEQYF
TGCGCCAGCAGTGGTGAAGCGGGGTCCTACGAGCAGTACTTC
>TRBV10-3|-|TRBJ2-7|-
CAISDPTGTAYEQYF
TGTGCCATCAGTGACCCTACCGGGACTGCCTACGAGCAGTACTTC
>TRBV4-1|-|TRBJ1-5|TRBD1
CASSAGQGAIYSNQLQHF
TGCGCCAGCAGCGCTGGACAGGGGGCGATTTATAGCAATCAGCTCCAGCATTTT
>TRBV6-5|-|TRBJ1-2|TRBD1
CASSETGNYGYTF
TGTGCCAGCAGTGAGACAGGGAATTATGGCTACACCTTC
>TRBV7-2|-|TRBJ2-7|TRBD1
CASSLQGSSYEQYF
TGTGCCAGCAGCCTACAGGGGAGCTCCTACGAGCAGTACTTC
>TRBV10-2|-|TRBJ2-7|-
CASSHYRYEQYF
TGCGCCAGCAGCCATTACAGGTACGAGCAGTACTTC
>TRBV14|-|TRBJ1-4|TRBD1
CASSPRQGREKLFF
TGTGCCAGCAGCCCGCGACAGGGCCGAGAAAAACTGTTTTTT
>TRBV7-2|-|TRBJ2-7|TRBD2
CASSQGLAGGPHYF
TGTGCCAGCAGCCAGGGACTAGCGGGAGGGCCCCATTACTTC
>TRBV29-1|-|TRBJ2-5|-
CSVEGPQKGETQYF
TGCAGCGTTGAGGGGCCCCAAAAGGGGGAGACCCAGTACTTC
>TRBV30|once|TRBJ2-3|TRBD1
CAWSATGVADTQYF
TGTGCCTGGAGTGCGACAGGGGTGGCAGATACGCAGTATTTT
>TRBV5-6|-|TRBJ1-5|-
CASSFQSNQPQHF
TGTGCCAGCAGCTTTCAAAGCAATCAGCCCCAGCATTTT
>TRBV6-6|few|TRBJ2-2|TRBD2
CASSYGGGRVGELFF
TGTGCCAGCAGTTACGGTGGGGGGAGGGTCGGGGAGCTGTTTTTT
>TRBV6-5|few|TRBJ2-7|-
CASSQGGPNSYEQYF
TGTGCCAGCAGTCAGGGCGGCCCCAACTCCTACGAGCAGTACTTC
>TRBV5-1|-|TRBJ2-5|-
CASTAGTFQETQYF
TGCGCCAGCACCGCCGGGACTTTTCAAGAGACCCAGTACTTC
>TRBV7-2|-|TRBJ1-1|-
CASSPRGGYTGAFF
TGTGCCAGCAGCCCGCGCGGGGGCTACACTGGAGCTTTCTTT
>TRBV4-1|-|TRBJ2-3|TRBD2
CASSQGGDSGDWGTDTQYF
TGCGCCAGCAGCCAAGGGGGAGATAGCGGGGACTGGGGCACAGATACGCAGTATTTT
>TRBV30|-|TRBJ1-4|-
CAWSAASHPRGLLRATNEKLFF
TGTGCCTGGAGTGCAGCTTCACACCCCCGGGGACTGCTACGAGCAACTAATGAAAAACTGTTTTTT
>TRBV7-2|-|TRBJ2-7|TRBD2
CASSARLASSPYEQYF
TGTGCCAGCAGCGCCCGACTAGCGTCTAGTCCCTACGAGCAGTACTTC
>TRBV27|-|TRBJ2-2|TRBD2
CATGRGGTGELFF
TGTGCCACCGGGAGGGGAGGAACCGGGGAGCTGTTTTTT
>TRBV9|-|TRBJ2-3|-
CASSVEGIILGTDTQYF
TGTGCCAGCAGCGTAGAGGGGATTATCCTAGGGACAGATACGCAGTATTTT
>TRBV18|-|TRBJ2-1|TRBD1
CASSPRGTGQYNEQFF
TGTGCCAGCTCACCAAGGGGGACAGGGCAATACAATGAGCAGTTCTTC
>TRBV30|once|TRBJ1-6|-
CAWSFRVDSPLHF
TGTGCCTGGAGTTTCAGGGTAGATTCACCCCTCCACTTT
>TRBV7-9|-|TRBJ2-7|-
CASSPGGVLAAAYEQYF
TGTGCCAGCAGTCCAGGGGGGGTACTAGCGGCTGCCTACGAGCAGTACTTC
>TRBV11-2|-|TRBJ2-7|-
CASSLVASGGLYEQYF
TGTGCCAGCAGCTTAGTAGCGTCAGGGGGACTCTACGAGCAGTACTTC
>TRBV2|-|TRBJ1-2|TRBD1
CASSLTGLQRYTF
TGTGCCAGCAGTCTGACAGGGCTTCAGCGCTACACCTTC
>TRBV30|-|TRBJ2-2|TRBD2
CAWQRDYSTGELFF
TGTGCCTGGCAGAGGGACTACTCCACCGGGGAGCTGTTTTTT
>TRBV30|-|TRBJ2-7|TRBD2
CACLAGVGEQYF
TGTGCCTGTCTAGCGGGAGTGGGCGAGCAGTACTTC
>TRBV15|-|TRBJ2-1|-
CATSRVTQGHNEQFF
TGTGCCACCAGCAGAGTTACCCAGGGGCACAATGAGCAGTTCTTC
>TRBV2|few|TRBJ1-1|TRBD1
CASSENRGLTEAFF
TGTGCCAGCAGTGAAAACAGGGGATTGACTGAAGCTTTCTTT
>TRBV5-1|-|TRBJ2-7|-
CAREALSDEQYF
TGCGCCCGGGAAGCACTCTCGGACGAGCAGTACTTC
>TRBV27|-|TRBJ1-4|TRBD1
CASSPYRGRRFEKLFF
TGTGCCAGCAGTCCCTACAGGGGACGTCGCTTTGAAAAACTGTTTTTT
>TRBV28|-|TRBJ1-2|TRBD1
CASRLGDRAYGYTF
TGTGCCAGCAGATTGGGGGACAGGGCCTATGGCTACACCTTC
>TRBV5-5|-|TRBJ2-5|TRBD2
CASSLVSSGSMLETQYF
TGTGCCAGCAGCTTGGTTTCTAGCGGGAGTATGTTGGAGACCCAGTACTTC
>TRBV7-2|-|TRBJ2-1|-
CASSGRDKGDEQFF
TGTGCCAGCAGCGGACGGGACAAGGGCGATGAGCAGTTCTTC
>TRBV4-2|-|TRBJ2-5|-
CASSQVTAEPQETQYF
TGTGCCAGCAGCCAAGTTACAGCGGAGCCCCAAGAGACCCAGTACTTC
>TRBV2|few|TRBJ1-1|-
CASTPTVSNTEAFF
TGTGCCAGCACTCCGACAGTGTCGAACACTGAAGCTTTCTTT
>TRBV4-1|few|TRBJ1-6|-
CASSQVSYNSPLHF
TGCGCCAGCAGCCAAGTATCCTATAATTCACCCCTCCACTTT
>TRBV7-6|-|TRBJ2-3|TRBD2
CARGLADTDTQYF
TGTGCCAGGGGACTAGCGGACACAGATACGCAGTATTTT
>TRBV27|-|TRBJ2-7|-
CASSPTVQGSYEQYF
TGTGCCAGCAGTCCTACGGTACAGGGCTCCTACGAGCAGTACTTC